A single sample is the source of the 5 T cell receptor beta chains below, sequenced in a study of cytomegalovirus exposure and HLA in healthy donors. 13 Jbeta primers and 60 Vbeta primers were used for the PCR. Sequenced by immunoSEQ multiplex PCR; TCRdb stores in-frame clones only, minus some. The table includes around 100,000 clones, roughly 76% detected once. Sequenced: PBMCs. These receptors were taken from a man aged 40-50 years in good health and CMV-seronegative.

J is TRBJ1-1 and V is TRBV4-1; D is perhaps TRBD1 (6 bases). Deletions cut 4 bases from V and 1 base from J, with 10 bases between. The CDR3 consists of 14 residues. Germline V lookup: CDR1 MGHRA, CDR2 YSYEKL. Written as DNA, the CDR3 is TGCGCCAGCAGCCTAAGGACAGAGAACACTGAAGCTTTCTTT. Its protein is CASSLRTENTEAFF.

This clone has just a few counts. V and J are TRBV2 and TRBJ1-5; 8 positions match TRBD1. The CDR3 runs to 15 residues. With V trimmed by 2 bases and J by 1 base, 1 base remained unmatched. Germline V gene data show CDR1 as SNHLY and CDR2 as FYNNEI. CDR3 amino acids: CASSEQGASNQPQHF. CDR3 nucleotide sequence: TGTGCCAGCAGTGAACAGGGGGCCAGCAATCAGCCCCAGCATTTT.

J is TRBJ1-5 and V is TRBV6-1, with TRBD1 identical over 7 bases. Germline-derived CDR1 and CDR2 are MNHNS and SASEGT. Trimming removed 6 bases from V and 2 bases from J; junction bases left unmatched: 7. CDR3 length: 15 amino acids. The CDR3 region has the DNA TGTGCCAGCAGAACAGGGGAAACTGGCAATCAGCCCCAGCATTTT. Translating it yields CASRTGETGNQPQHF.

This chain connects TRBV28 to TRBJ1-2; tentative D call: TRBD1 (6 bases). The V gene's germline CDR1 is MDHEN and CDR2 SYDVKM. The CDR3 loop spans 15 amino acids. Trimming pared 6 bases from V and 6 bases from J, leaving 20 bases between. The CDR3 DNA follows: TGTGCCAGCAGCACCCAAGCCACTGGACAGCATGGCTACACCTTC. It codes for CASSTQATGQHGYTF.

The chain uses TRBV19 and TRBJ1-3; 7 nucleotides line up with TRBD1. CDR1 LNHDA and CDR2 SQIVND come from the germline V gene (reference sequence). The junction had 5 bases not matched to a gene; V was cut back by 3 bases and J by 0 bases. The CDR3 loop spans 16 amino acids. CDR3 DNA: TGTGCCAGTAGTATCTGGACAGGCCCCTCTGGAAACACCATATATTTT. This gives the protein CASSIWTGPSGNTIYF.